In this sample, the clone carrying this T cell receptor beta chain turned up once. As yet, its antigen is unknown. Its ends do not fully match the called genes, so a read error is possible. Primers for the PCR totalled 60 Vbeta and 13 Jbeta. Generated by immunoSEQ multiplex PCR, the TCRdb table keeps only in-frame clones and is missing some. The top ten hold 8.5% to 10% of the sample, which has about 160,000 clones, approximately 80% seen once. This sample was taken from a study of cytomegalovirus exposure and HLA in healthy donors. The CDR3 contains 13 residues. Germline CDR1 reads SGHTS; CDR2 reads YDEGEE. Study observations and caveats: In a later analysis, V- and J-gene trimming of beta chains associated with a DCLRE1C missense variant, replicated independently.

The receptor was isolated from a man between 18 and 35 years old in good health and CMV-seropositive. The chain couples TRBV5-8 to TRBJ2-5; D might be TRBD1 (5 bases). Sequencing was performed on PBMCs. The CDR3 loop is CASSSYDSPPVDF. For the CDR3, the DNA is TGTGCCAGCAGCTCCTACGACAGTCCTCCGGTCGACTTC.